What follows is one T cell receptor beta chain and its context. Profiling relied on immunoSEQ multiplex PCR, and the TCRdb table lists in-frame clones only, not all of them. Counted here are over 120,000 clones, about 85% occurring once; the ten biggest clones make up more than 2%. The sample belongs to a study of blood T cell repertoires in COVID-19. Study as a whole: The study drew acute and convalescent COVID-19 samples from the United States, Italy and Spain.

V lost 1 base to trimming and J lost 4 bases, with 9 bases between them. CDR1 is SGHKS and CDR2 is YYEKEE in the germline V gene (reference sequence). This CDR3 has 13 residues. Sequenced sample: peripheral blood. This chain uses TRBV5-5 with TRBJ2-7, with D possibly being TRBD2 (5 bases). This TCR came from a human donor with acute or convalescent COVID-19. The donor label of this sample is uncertain. In DNA, the CDR3 is TGTGCCAGCAGCTTGTTTGGAGGTTACGAGCAGTACGTC. It translates to CASSLFGGYEQYV.